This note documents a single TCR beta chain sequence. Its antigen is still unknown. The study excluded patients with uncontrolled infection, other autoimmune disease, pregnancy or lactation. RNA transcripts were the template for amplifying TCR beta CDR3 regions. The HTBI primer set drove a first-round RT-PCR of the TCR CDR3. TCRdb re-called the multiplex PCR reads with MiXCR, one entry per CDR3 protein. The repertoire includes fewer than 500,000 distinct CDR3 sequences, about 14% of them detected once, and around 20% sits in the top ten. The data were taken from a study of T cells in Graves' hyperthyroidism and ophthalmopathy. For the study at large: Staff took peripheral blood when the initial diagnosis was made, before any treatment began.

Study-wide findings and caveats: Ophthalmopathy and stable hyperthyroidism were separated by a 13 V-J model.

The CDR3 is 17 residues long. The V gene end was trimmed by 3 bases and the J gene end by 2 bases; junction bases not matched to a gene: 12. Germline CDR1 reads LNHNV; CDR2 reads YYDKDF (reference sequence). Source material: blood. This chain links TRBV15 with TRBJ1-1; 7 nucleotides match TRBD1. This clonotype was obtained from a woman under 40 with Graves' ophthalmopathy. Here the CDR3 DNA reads TGTGCCACCAGCAGGGCACAGGGGTTGGATTTAAACACTGAAGCTTTCTTT. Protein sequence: CATSRAQGLDLNTEAFF.